Following are 26 T cell receptor beta chains from one sample sequenced in a study of cytomegalovirus exposure and HLA in healthy donors. The PCR contained 60 Vbeta and 13 Jbeta primers. The data were produced by immunoSEQ multiplex PCR, yet TCRdb's version contains in-frame clones alone and is incomplete. This sample carries more than 150,000 clones, about four fifths of them seen once, and the ten largest clones take 1.6%. The sequenced sample consisted of PBMCs. Every receptor here comes from a man aged 45-60 years in good health and CMV-seronegative.

V and J are TRBV25-1 and TRBJ1-4; a possible D gene is TRBD1 (5 bases). Trimming cost V 3 bases and J 7 bases, with 15 bases left between them. The CDR3 totals 15 residues. Per the germline V gene, CDR1 is MGHDK and CDR2 is SYGVNS. The CDR3 nucleotides read TGTGCCAGCAGTGATACGATAGGGGAGGGTGAAAAACTGTTTTTT. Its translation is CASSDTIGEGEKLFF.

J is TRBJ1-3 and V is TRBV10-3; 7 bases fit TRBD1. V shed 2 bases, J shed 1 base, and the junction held 8 bases outside the gene matches. Germline V gene data show CDR1 as ENHRY and CDR2 as SYGVKD. The CDR3 runs to 17 residues. The CDR3 bases are TGTGCCATCAGTGAGGGCGGCAGGGGGGTTTCTGGAAACACCATATATTTT. This translates into CAISEGGRGVSGNTIYF.

This chain links TRBV2 with TRBJ1-5; 7 bases are shared with TRBD1. The CDR3 extends over 15 amino acids. Germline CDR1 is SNHLY and CDR2 is FYNNEI. Trimming removed 3 bases from V and 1 base from J; junction bases left unmatched: 3. CDR3 loop: CASSESRGSNQPQHF. CDR3 bases: TGTGCCAGCAGTGAGAGCAGGGGGAGCAATCAGCCCCAGCATTTT.

The J gene is TRBJ2-7, the V gene TRBV28, with D perhaps matching TRBD2 (6 bases). The V end was cut by 4 bases, the J end by 6 bases, with 13 bases between. CDR1 and CDR2 from the germline V gene are MDHEN and SYDVKM. This CDR3 is 13 amino acids long. As DNA, the CDR3 is TGTGCCAGCAGTTCACCGGGAGAGGGCGAGCAGTACTTC. Protein product: CASSSPGEGEQYF.

This clone was recorded only once. The V gene is TRBV7-2, the J gene TRBJ2-1, with 11 bases that match TRBD2. This CDR3 comprises 16 residues. From germline, CDR1 is SGHTA and CDR2 FQGNSA. V dropped 1 base and J dropped 7; count of bases not matched to a gene: 6. In DNA form, the CDR3 reads TGTGCCAGCAGCTTAGGTGGTAGCGGGAGGGGTAATGAGCAGTTCTTC. This sequence encodes CASSLGGSGRGNEQFF.

The J gene is TRBJ2-3, the V gene TRBV19; TRBD2 matches at 7 bases. The trim removed 8 bases at V and 3 bases at J, leaving 17 bases unmatched. The CDR3 runs 17 residues. The germline gives CDR1 LNHDA, CDR2 SQIVND (reference sequence). In DNA, the CDR3 is TGTGCCAGTGGGGACCCCAGAGGCGGGAGTGCAACAGATACGCAGTATTTT. Its protein product is CASGDPRGGSATDTQYF.

The rearrangement uses TRBV7-8 and TRBJ1-3; D is possibly TRBD1 (6 bases). Germline V lookup: CDR1 SGHVS, CDR2 FQNEAQ. This CDR3 has 15 residues. Trimming shortened V by 1 base and J by 3 bases, and 10 bases separated the two germline ends. The CDR3 loop is CASSLGTGIGNTIYF. The CDR3 bases are TGTGCCAGCAGCTTAGGCACAGGGATTGGAAACACCATATATTTT.

The chain has TRBV7-9 and TRBJ2-1, with a possible D match to TRBD1 (6 bases). This CDR3 is 13 amino acids long. Trimming took off 2 bases at V and 11 bases at J, with 13 bases between the two ends. Germline CDR1 is SEHNR and CDR2 is FQNEAQ (reference sequence). CDR3 in amino acids: CASSLKPGTKQFF. In DNA form, the CDR3 reads TGTGCCAGCAGCTTAAAACCCGGGACAAAGCAGTTCTTC.

This clone was observed once. The chain has TRBV9 and TRBJ2-7, with D uncertain. Germline V gives CDR1 SGDLS, CDR2 YYNGEE. Trimming took off 1 base at V and 5 bases at J, with 13 bases between the two ends. This CDR3 contains 14 residues. CDR3 sequence: CASSVNSLNHEQYF. The CDR3 DNA is TGTGCCAGCAGCGTAAACAGTTTGAACCACGAGCAGTACTTC.

The rearrangement joins TRBV15 to TRBJ2-1; D gene ambiguous. In germline, CDR1 is LNHNV, CDR2 YYDKDF (reference sequence). With 2 bases removed from V and 4 bases from J, the gap between germline ends came to 9 bases. CDR3 length equals 14 residues. CDR3 sequence (DNA): TGTGCCACCAGCAGACAGGAAGCATACAATGAGCAGTTCTTC. Translation gives CATSRQEAYNEQFF.

This chain joins TRBV2 and TRBJ1-5; 7 nucleotides match TRBD1. This CDR3 is 16 amino acids long. Germline V gene data show CDR1 as SNHLY and CDR2 as FYNNEI. Germline trimming cut 4 bases from V and 3 bases from J; bases unmatched to any gene: 9. The CDR3 loop reads CASSGSWTGHNQPQHF. CDR3 in DNA: TGTGCCAGCAGTGGTTCATGGACAGGACACAATCAGCCCCAGCATTTT.

This chain uses TRBV30 with TRBJ2-7; D is possibly TRBD1 (5 bases). This CDR3 contains 15 residues. V lost 0 bases and J lost 1, with 13 bases in between. Germline V gives CDR1 GTSNPN, CDR2 SVGIG (reference sequence). CDR3 sequence (DNA): TGTGCCTGGAGTGTACAGGCAGGGAAGTCCTACGAGCAGTACTTC. It translates to CAWSVQAGKSYEQYF.

J is TRBJ1-2 and V is TRBV5-1, with TRBD1 matching 7 bases. CDR1 and CDR2 (germline): SGHRS, YFSETQ. The CDR3 has 14 amino acids. V dropped 4 bases and J dropped 4; count of bases not matched to a gene: 7. The CDR3 region is CASSISTGVYGYTF. The CDR3 DNA reads as TGCGCCAGCAGCATAAGCACAGGGGTCTATGGCTACACCTTC.

The chain carries TRBV6-5 and TRBJ1-5; D ambiguous. V lost 1 base and J 4 bases, leaving 8 bases between the germline ends. In germline, CDR1 is MNHEY, CDR2 SVGAGI. CDR3 length: 14 amino acids. This CDR3 is CASSYWRGNQPQHF. DNA for the CDR3: TGTGCCAGCAGTTACTGGCGGGGAAATCAGCCCCAGCATTTT.

The rearrangement uses TRBV5-1 and TRBJ2-3, with D possibly matching TRBD1 (6 bases). Germline V lookup: CDR1 SGHRS, CDR2 YFSETQ. The CDR3 covers 15 residues. V gave up 3 bases and J gave up 4 bases, with 15 bases separating them. As DNA, the CDR3 is TGCGCCAGCAGCTGGCAGGGGCGCGAGGCAGATACGCAGTATTTT. Its protein is CASSWQGREADTQYF.

This clone has a single count. The chain uses TRBV18 and TRBJ2-7; D unclear. The germline gives CDR1 KGHSH, CDR2 LQKENI. The CDR3 loop spans 13 amino acids. Between the trimmed V and J ends, which lost 5 bases and 3 bases, there was a span of 11 bases. The CDR3, as DNA: TGTGCCAGCTCAAACCCGGTGAACTACGAGCAGTACTTC. It encodes CASSNPVNYEQYF.

The J gene is TRBJ2-3, the V gene TRBV20-1; D unresolved. V dropped 1 base and J dropped 7 bases, with 3 bases sitting between them. The germline V gene encodes CDR1 DFQATT and CDR2 SNEGSKA (reference sequence). This CDR3 has 10 amino acids. Here the CDR3 DNA reads TGCAGTGCTAGAGTCTATACGCAGTATTTT. Translating gives CSARVYTQYF.

The chain recombines TRBV6-5 with TRBJ1-1; tentative D call: TRBD1 (5 bases). CDR1 and CDR2 (germline): MNHEY, SVGAGI. This CDR3 contains 14 residues. Trimming pared 2 bases from V and 5 bases from J, leaving 12 bases between. This CDR3 is CASSYTDSGTEAFF. CDR3 in DNA: TGTGCCAGCAGTTACACCGACAGCGGGACTGAAGCTTTCTTT.

This chain links TRBV9 with TRBJ2-1; 12 bases map to TRBD2. CDR3 length: 17 amino acids. Germline CDR1 reads SGDLS; CDR2 reads YYNGEE. With 0 bases clipped from V and 6 bases from J, the junction kept 7 bases outside the gene matches. As DNA, the CDR3 is TGTGCCAGCAGCGTAGCTTCAACTAGCGGGGGGCCCAATGAGCAGTTCTTC. The encoded protein is CASSVASTSGGPNEQFF.

J is TRBJ2-7 and V is TRBV27, with D perhaps TRBD1 (5 bases). Trimming cost V 3 bases and J 2 bases, with 8 bases left between them. The germline V gene has CDR1 MNHEY and CDR2 SMNVEV (reference sequence). CDR3 length: 13 amino acids. CDR3 sequence (DNA): TGTGCCAGCAGTTTTTCAGGGACCTACGAGCAGTACTTC. Translation: CASSFSGTYEQYF.

J is TRBJ2-7 and V is TRBV28; 8 nucleotides match TRBD1. The CDR3 extends over 15 amino acids. V lost 1 base and J lost 6; bases outside the gene matches: 8. Germline CDR1 MDHEN, CDR2 SYDVKM. CDR3 nucleotide sequence: TGTGCCAGCAGTTTATCCGGGACAGGCCATGGCGAGCAGTACTTC. This encodes CASSLSGTGHGEQYF. Variable domain in full (rest from reference TRBV28 and TRBJ2-7): DVKVTQSSRYLVKRTGEKVFLECVQDMDHENMFWYRQDPGLGLRLIYFSYDVKMKEKGDIPEGYSVSREKKERFSLILESASTNQTSMYLCASSLSGTGHGEQYFGPGTRLTVT.

The rearrangement links TRBV7-8 to TRBJ2-3; D is unresolved. Per the germline V gene, CDR1 is SGHVS and CDR2 is FQNEAQ. The CDR3 is 11 residues long. Trimming pared 7 bases from V and 5 bases from J, leaving 7 bases between. CDR3 DNA sequence: TGTGCCAGCACTACCGAAGATACGCAGTATTTT. It yields the protein CASTTEDTQYF.

The V gene is TRBV6-5, the J gene TRBJ2-7; tentatively, D is TRBD1 (6 bases). The CDR3 has 12 residues. Germline V gene sequence: CDR1 MNHEY, CDR2 SVGAGI. V lost 8 bases and J 5 bases, leaving 13 bases between the germline ends. CDR3 in DNA: TGTGCCAGCCAGGCAGGGGTCCACGAGCAGTACTTC. Its translation is CASQAGVHEQYF.

The sample holds a few counts of this clone. The chain has TRBV5-6 and TRBJ2-5; unclear D gene. This CDR3 is 11 amino acids long. V lost 4 bases to trimming and J lost 9 bases, with 10 bases between them. The germline V gene encodes CDR1 SGHDT and CDR2 YYEEEE. CDR3 protein: CASSRAAAQYF. CDR3 coding DNA: TGTGCCAGCAGCCGCGCCGCGGCCCAGTACTTC.

The V gene is TRBV18, the J gene TRBJ2-3, with TRBD2 as a possible D gene (5 bases). The CDR3 consists of 16 residues. Trimming took off 3 bases at V and 5 bases at J, with 18 bases between the two ends. The V gene's germline CDR1 is KGHSH and CDR2 LQKENI. The CDR3 bases are TGTGCCAGCTCACCCCCCTTTGGGAGACCGGGAGATACGCAGTATTTT. Its protein is CASSPPFGRPGDTQYF.

The chain employs TRBV4-3 and TRBJ2-2; TRBD1 aligns across 8 bases. The germline V gene encodes CDR1 LGHNA and CDR2 YSLEER. The CDR3 is made up of 18 amino acids. V was pared by 0 bases and J by 5 bases, with 11 bases of the junction left unmatched. The CDR3 region has the DNA TGCGCCAGCAGCCAAGAATTACAGGGGGTCGTTCGGACCGGGGAGCTGTTTTTT. This sequence encodes CASSQELQGVVRTGELFF.